A selection of T cell receptor beta chains follows, all from one sample in a study of radiation and T cells in renal cell carcinoma. The method was immunoSEQ multiplex PCR; TCRdb's version includes in-frame clones alone and lacks a portion of them. Of around 30,000 clones listed, over 70% are singletons. The sequenced sample was blood, obtained from a patient whose treatment included radiotherapy and nephrectomy. Receptors originate from a man aged 55 to 70 with renal cell carcinoma. Each CDR3 is given with its conserved first and last residue. The D gene is left open where the match is weak. Only some rows state a clone size, as once, few, many or a class for expanded clones.

once,TRBJ2-3,TRBV10-2,TRBD1,CASWTGGGDTQYF,TGCGCCAGCTGGACAGGGGGCGGAGATACGCAGTATTTT
few,TRBJ1-2,TRBV4-3,NA,CASSQDGHAALYGYTF,TGCGCCAGCAGCCAAGATGGACATGCGGCCCTCTATGGCTACACCTTC
NA,TRBJ2-3,TRBV6-6,NA,CASSYSTPRDTQYF,TGTGCCAGCAGTTACTCGACACCGCGAGATACGCAGTATTTT
NA,TRBJ2-1,TRBV7-9,NA,CASSLVGSALQNEQFF,TGTGCCAGCAGCTTAGTGGGTTCGGCCCTCCAAAATGAGCAGTTCTTC
NA,TRBJ2-3,TRBV7-9,TRBD1,CASSREGAGDTQYF,TGTGCCAGCAGCCGCGAGGGGGCGGGAGATACGCAGTATTTT
NA,TRBJ2-5,TRBV6-5,NA,CATHPSPDKETQYF,TGTGCCACCCACCCATCCCCAGACAAAGAGACCCAGTACTTC
NA,TRBJ2-7,TRBV5-1,TRBD2,CASSLVSGGSYEQYF,TGCGCCAGCAGCTTGGTTTCGGGGGGCTCCTACGAGCAGTACTTC
few,TRBJ1-4,TRBV15,NA,CATSRETGSADF,TGTGCCACCAGCAGAGAGACAGGTTCGGCGGATTTT
NA,TRBJ2-7,TRBV7-2,NA,CASSGRPGGDEQYF,TGTGCCAGCTCCGGTAGGCCCGGAGGGGACGAGCAGTACTTC
NA,TRBJ2-5,TRBV5-8,NA,CASSLGQQETQYF,TGTGCCAGCAGCTTGGGGCAGCAAGAGACCCAGTACTTC